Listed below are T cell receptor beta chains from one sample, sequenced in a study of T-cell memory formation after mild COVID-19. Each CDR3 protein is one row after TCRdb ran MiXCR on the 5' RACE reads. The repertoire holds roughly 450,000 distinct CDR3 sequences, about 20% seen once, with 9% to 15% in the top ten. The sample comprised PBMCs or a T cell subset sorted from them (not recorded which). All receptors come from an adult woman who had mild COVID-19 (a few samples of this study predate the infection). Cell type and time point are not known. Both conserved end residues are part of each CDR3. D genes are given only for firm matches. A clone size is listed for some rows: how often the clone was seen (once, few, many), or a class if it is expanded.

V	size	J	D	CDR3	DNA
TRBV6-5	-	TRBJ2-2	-	CASSSPVGGPGELFF	TGTGCCAGCAGTTCCCCGGTGGGAGGACCCGGGGAGCTGTTTTTT
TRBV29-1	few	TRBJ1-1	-	CSVDSGPYTEAFF	TGCAGCGTTGATTCGGGTCCGTACACTGAAGCTTTCTTT
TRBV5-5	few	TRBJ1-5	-	CASSSHATGNQPQHF	TGTGCCAGCAGCTCCCATGCTACAGGCAATCAGCCCCAGCATTTT
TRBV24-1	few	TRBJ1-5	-	CATSVSGAIQPQHF	TGTGCCACCAGTGTTTCGGGGGCCATTCAGCCCCAGCATTTT
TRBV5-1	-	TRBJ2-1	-	CASSLGERNEQFF	TGCGCCAGCAGCTTAGGGGAAAGGAATGAGCAGTTCTTC
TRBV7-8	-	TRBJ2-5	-	CASSQGHVQETQYF	TGTGCCAGCAGCCAGGGACATGTCCAAGAGACCCAGTACTTC
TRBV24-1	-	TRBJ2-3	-	CATSDPEGGIRADTQYF	TGTGCCACCAGTGACCCGGAGGGGGGAATCAGGGCAGATACGCAGTATTTT
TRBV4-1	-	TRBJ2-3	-	CASSQVLVSDTQYF	TGCGCCAGCAGCCAAGTACTAGTTTCGGATACGCAGTATTTT
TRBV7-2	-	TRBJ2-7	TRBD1	CASTLGGQPYEQYF	TGTGCCAGCACCTTAGGGGGACAGCCCTACGAGCAGTACTTC
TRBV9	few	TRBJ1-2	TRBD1	CASSVQGEYTF	TGTGCCAGCAGCGTCCAGGGGGAATACACCTTC
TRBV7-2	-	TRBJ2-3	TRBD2	CASSLASLAGRDTQYF	TGTGCCAGCAGCTTAGCATCCCTAGCGGGGAGGGATACGCAGTATTTT
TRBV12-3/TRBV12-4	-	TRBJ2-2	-	CASSLDSIYGELFF	TGTGCCAGCAGTTTAGATAGTATCTACGGGGAGCTGTTTTTT
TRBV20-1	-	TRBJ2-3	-	CSASGGEGTDTQYF	TGCAGTGCTAGTGGCGGGGAGGGCACAGATACGCAGTATTTT
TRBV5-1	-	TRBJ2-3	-	CASSSDTHPTRGTQYF	TGCGCCAGCAGCTCAGACACCCACCCTACCCGTGGTACGCAGTATTTT
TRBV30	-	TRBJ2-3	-	CAWSRPPPDTQYF	TGTGCCTGGAGTCGCCCCCCCCCAGATACGCAGTATTTT
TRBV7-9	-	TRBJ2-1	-	CASSSGHLEQFF	TGTGCCAGCAGCTCGGGACACCTTGAGCAGTTCTTC
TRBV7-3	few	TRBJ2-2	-	CASSLGMNTGELFF	TGTGCCAGCAGCTTGGGTATGAACACCGGGGAGCTGTTTTTT
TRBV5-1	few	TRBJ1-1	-	CASSFHTGETEAFF	TGCGCCAGCAGCTTTCACACTGGGGAGACTGAAGCTTTCTTT
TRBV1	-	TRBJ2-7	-	CTSSQLDEQYF	TGCACCAGCAGCCAACTGGACGAGCAGTACTTC
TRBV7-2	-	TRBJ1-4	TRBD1	CASSGRSGTGGEKLFF	TGTGCCAGCAGCGGTAGATCCGGGACAGGGGGCGAAAAACTGTTTTTT
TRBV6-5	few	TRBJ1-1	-	CASHVRMNTEAFF	TGTGCCAGTCACGTCAGAATGAACACTGAAGCTTTCTTT
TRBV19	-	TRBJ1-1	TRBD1	CASSTGQYTEAFF	TGTGCCAGTAGTACGGGACAGTACACTGAAGCTTTCTTT
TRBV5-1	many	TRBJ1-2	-	CASSLALQGGTKVYGYTF	TGCGCCAGCAGCTTGGCCCTACAGGGAGGGACGAAGGTCTATGGCTACACCTTC
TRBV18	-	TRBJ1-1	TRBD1	CASSAQGNEAFF	TGTGCCAGCTCAGCACAGGGGAATGAAGCTTTCTTT
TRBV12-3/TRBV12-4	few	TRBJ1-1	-	CASSPPREGVLTEAFF	TGTGCCAGCAGTCCGCCTCGGGAGGGAGTCCTAACTGAAGCTTTCTTT
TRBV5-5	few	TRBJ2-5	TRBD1	CASNPTGTRETQYF	TGTGCCAGCAACCCGACAGGGACCCGAGAGACCCAGTACTTC
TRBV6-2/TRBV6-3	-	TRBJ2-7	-	CASSYSWQFAEQYF	TGTGCCAGCAGTTACTCGTGGCAGTTCGCCGAGCAGTACTTC
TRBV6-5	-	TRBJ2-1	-	CASREGGTLTYNEQFF	TGTGCCAGCCGGGAAGGTGGGACCCTAACTTACAATGAGCAGTTCTTC
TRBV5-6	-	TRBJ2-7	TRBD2	CASSLTSGMDYEQYF	TGTGCCAGCAGCTTGACTAGCGGGATGGACTACGAGCAGTACTTC